This TCR beta chain was sequenced in a study of shared clonotypes between healthy human individuals (dated by TCRdb to the early 2020s). Regarding the study in general: Two women and a few men aged 18 to 49 years were included in the cohort. For each donor, CD4 naive and CD4 memory were each given three plates, CD8 naive was given two plates, and CD8 memory was given one plate. The study deeply sequenced blood TCR repertoires of five healthy adults to estimate repertoire size and the extent of clonotype sharing between individuals. To increase sequencing depth and limit assay-specific biases, TCR repertoire library preparation and sequencing were carried out by different laboratories using diverse techniques. Per donor, leukapheresis produced somewhere between about 0.94 and 9.5 billion PBMCs.

Healthy HIV-negative adults with no recently reported acute infections or vaccinations were included as donors. Every donor was a Caucasian adult living in Nashville, Tennessee, USA. CD4+ T cells were enriched by magnetic negative selection, after which naive cells were positively selected on CD45RA and the negative fraction was taken as the memory subset. After blood collection by leukapheresis, PBMCs were isolated using Ficoll-Histopaque density gradient centrifugation and then cryopreserved in the vapor phase of liquid nitrogen. Analytical flow cytometry was used to check the purity and quantity of each magnetically sorted T cell population. Genomic DNA was isolated from every sorted fraction and measured by UV absorbance on a Nanodrop 2000c. On this clone: Its target antigen remains unknown. It has no much larger one-base neighbor in the sample; base qualities were not kept.

Using the deep immunoSEQ assay, multiplex PCR amplified TCR CDR3 regions from genomic DNA. For each cell subset, the extracted genomic DNA was distributed evenly across all wells of several immunoSEQ 96-well plates, and each plate served as one replicate. For sorted subsets, around 200 ng genomic DNA, equal to 25,000 to 35,000 T cell genomes, was loaded into each replicate PCR. Purified libraries were quantified with a Qubit 3.0 fluorometer, sized on a Bioanalyzer 2100, and re-quantified with the KAPA Library Quantification kit. Every immunoSEQ 96-well plate was sequenced on a separate single-read 150-cycle Illumina NextSeq 550 flow cell. The original pipeline was this. The immunoSEQ output contained only junctional sequences without quality scores, so filtering could not match that applied to full-length reads. To assign V/J genes and CDR3, sequences were annotated using PyIR, a Python wrapper for IgBLAST v1.9, with IMGT germline references. Any read was removed if the V/J assignment was weak (E-value above 1e-6), the CDR3 was missing, or the read contained stop codons, out-of-frame junctions, or ambiguous translated residues. V3J clonotypes were defined by identical inferred V gene, J gene, and CDR3 amino acid sequence. Percentage overlap between repertoires was calculated by dividing the number of shared unique clonotypes by the size of the smaller repertoire. Repertoire richness was assessed with RTK rarefaction, the Chao1 estimator, and Recon v2.1 estimates of unobserved clonotypes. Generation probabilities for all TCRbeta clonotypes obtained by the gDNA method from a handful of donors were computed using OLGA. What TCRdb holds here is the immuneACCESS table cut down to in-frame rearrangements. Part of the clones is not present; checked against another copy, under half of the missing clones reflect an unresolved V gene, and the others are unexplained. For V, J and clone size, that table is used; D and trimming come from the DNA. This sample holds roughly 1,500,000 clones; approximately 98.5% were observed only once. The ten top clones hold approximately 0.38% of the sample.

From the cysteine through the phenylalanine, the CDR3 covers 14 amino acids. Here the CDR3 DNA is all that survives: 42 bases in frame from base 1. Looking up the germline V gene yields CDR1 SNHLY and CDR2 FYNNEI. Between the V and J ends, shortened by 8 bases and 7 bases respectively, the junction contains 17 bases. The paper as a whole reports these results and caveats: Compared with non-shared clonotypes, clonotypes shared by all four sorted-subset donors had higher generation probabilities. Rarefaction of sorted-subset datasets indicated incomplete sequencing despite the large sequencing depth. Larger estimated clonotype richness was generally found for naive subsets than for memory subsets. Sharing across a handful of donors was observed for about 4.8% of naive CD4, less than 4% of naive CD8, over 2% of memory CD4, and approximately 0.41% of memory CD8 clonotypes. The genetic and exposure-history diversity represented was limited by the small number of donors. Sampling was restricted to blood, and TCR repertoires in tissue are likely to differ from TCR repertoires in blood. Based on pairwise subsampling, the degree of clonotype sharing among donors was expected to be affected by sequencing depth.

The clonotype was recovered from a man aged 25 to 40 in good health. Material for sequencing was naive CD4+ T cells sorted from blood. The cell subset or site label on this specimen signifies: CD45RA+ positively selected. Recombination connected TRBV2 to TRBJ2-2; matching of 6 bases hints at TRBD1 as the D gene. Read as DNA, the sequence is TGTGCCAGCCTGGGAACAGGGCGAGGCGGGGAGCTGTTTTTT. Its amino acids are CASLGTGRGGELFF.